The 26 T cell receptor beta chains given below trace back to one sample, sequenced in a study of T cells expressing NK-cell markers (dated by TCRdb to 2018 to 2020). Libraries were constructed by 5' RACE. Data came from an Illumina HiSeq 2000. Reads reprocessed by TCRdb are summarized as one entry per CDR3 protein sequence, and DNA is absent. This sample's table has entries for about 540,000 distinct CDR3 sequences. Of the sample, roughly 3.4% falls within the top ten clones. What was sequenced was blood T cells: a sorted CD56 or NKG2C T cell subset, CD4+ or CD8+ T cells, or bulk PBMC T cells (not recorded which). These TCRs come from a man between 18 and 29 years old in good health. Donor details come from another sample of the same person, matched by shared clones.

V gene TRBV25-1 combines with J gene TRBJ1-6; TCRdb selects TRBD1, and the lack of DNA leaves this call unchecked. The CDR3 covers 14 residues. CDR1 is MGHDK and CDR2 is SYGVNS in the germline V gene. The CDR3 sequence: CASSRDGYNSPLHF.

The chain is built from TRBV29-1 and TRBJ2-1; TCRdb selects TRBD1, and the lack of DNA leaves this call unchecked. The CDR3 totals 13 residues. CDR1 is SQVTM, CDR2 ANQGSEA, per germline. The CDR3 loop reads CSVALVGDNEQFF.

The rearrangement joins TRBV11-1 to TRBJ2-7; checking the TCRdb D call of TRBD2 is not possible without DNA. This CDR3 is built from 18 residues. The germline V gene has CDR1 SGHAT and CDR2 FQDESV (reference sequence). The CDR3 spells CASSSTKRLAGAVYEQYF.

The CDR3 sequence: CASSFQGVAFF. The J gene is TRBJ1-1, the V gene TRBV7-9; TCRdb indicates TRBD1, and absent DNA this call remains unverified. Germline values: CDR1 SEHNR, CDR2 FQNEAQ (reference sequence). The CDR3 runs to 11 residues.

This chain connects TRBV15 to TRBJ1-5. The CDR3 is made up of 18 amino acids. In germline, CDR1 is LNHNV, CDR2 YYDKDF (reference sequence). The CDR3 loop reads CATSRDGVGVGRNQPQHF.

The rearrangement joins TRBV2 to TRBJ2-2; the TCRdb call, TRBD2, lacks DNA for checking. CDR3 length: 13 residues. Germline assignment: CDR1 SNHLY and CDR2 FYNNEI. CDR3 region: CASQIGLAGELFF.

The rearrangement links TRBV29-1 to TRBJ2-3; the TCRdb D gene call, TRBD2, has no DNA to confirm it. Germline CDR1 is SQVTM and CDR2 is ANQGSEA. This CDR3 region has 15 residues. The CDR3 loop is CSVEGASARTDTQYF.

The rearrangement uses TRBV7-6 and TRBJ2-1. The CDR3 has 13 amino acids. The germline CDR1 and CDR2 sequences are SGHVS and FNYEAQ. CDR3: CASSLVSRPEQFF.

This chain joins TRBV9 and TRBJ2-1; TCRdb picks TRBD1, but there is no DNA to check that call. CDR3 length equals 15 residues. Germline V gene lookup returns CDR1 SGDLS and CDR2 YYNGEE. This chain's CDR3 is CASSPTPAVDNEQFF. The full variable domain, rest sourced from reference TRBV9 and TRBJ2-1, is DSGVTQTPKHLITATGQRVTLRCSPRSGDLSVYWYQQSLDQGLQFLIQYYNGEERAKGNILERFSAQQFPDLHSELNLSSLELGDSALYFCASSPTPAVDNEQFFGPGTRLTVL.

The CDR3: CASSAGLFPETQYF. V gene TRBV5-5 combines with J gene TRBJ2-5; TCRdb gives TRBD2 as the D gene, but with no DNA this cannot be confirmed. The CDR3 spans 14 residues. CDR1 and CDR2 from the germline V gene are SGHKS and YYEKEE (reference sequence).

V is TRBV4-1 and J is TRBJ2-1. Per the germline V gene, CDR1 is MGHRA and CDR2 is YSYEKL. The CDR3 runs 15 residues. The CDR3: CASSQGPLANNEQFF.

The chain links TRBV29-1 to TRBJ1-2; lacking DNA, the TRBD1 call made by TCRdb goes unchecked. CDR1 and CDR2 (germline): SQVTM, ANQGSEA. This CDR3 is 12 amino acids long. This chain's CDR3 is CSVDTGNYGYTF.

The chain links TRBV29-1 to TRBJ2-2; TCRdb names TRBD2, which stays unverified in the absence of DNA. Germline assignment: CDR1 SQVTM and CDR2 ANQGSEA. The CDR3 extends over 19 amino acids. The CDR3 sequence is CSVAPGLAGAELNTGELFF.

J is TRBJ1-1 and V is TRBV6-1; the TCRdb call, TRBD1, lacks DNA for checking. The CDR3 is 14 amino acids. Germline loops: CDR1 MNHNS, CDR2 SASEGT. CDR3 loop: CASSENGQNTEAFF.

This sequence joins TRBV5-1 and TRBJ2-4; TCRdb's D call, TRBD1, is unchecked because there is no DNA. Germline V gene data show CDR1 as SGHRS and CDR2 as YFSETQ. There are 18 residues in the CDR3. The CDR3 spells CASSLEGQGPLAKNIQYF. The full variable domain, rest sourced from reference TRBV5-1 and TRBJ2-4, is KAGVTQTPRYLIKTRGQQVTLSCSPISGHRSVSWYQQTPGQGLQFLFEYFSETQRNKGNFPGRFSGRQFSNSRSEMNVSTLELGDSALYLCASSLEGQGPLAKNIQYFGAGTRLSVL.

This chain joins TRBV15 and TRBJ1-5. There are 12 residues in the CDR3. Germline V gene data show CDR1 as LNHNV and CDR2 as YYDKDF (reference sequence). This CDR3 is CATSRVVGALHF. Full variable domain (rest looked up from reference TRBV15 and TRBJ1-5): DAMVIQNPRYQVTQFGKPVTLSCSQTLNHNVMYWYQQKSSQAPKLLFHYYDKDFNNEADTPDNFQSRRPNTSFCFLDIRSPGLGDTAMYLCATSRVVGALHFGDGTRLSIL.

CDR3: CASSLTRDRPYEQYF. The V and J genes are TRBV7-6 and TRBJ2-7; with no DNA, the TCRdb D assignment of TRBD1 cannot be verified. Germline-derived CDR1 and CDR2 are SGHVS and FNYEAQ. The CDR3 runs 15 residues.

The genes are TRBV11-2 and TRBJ1-2; TCRdb's assignment of TRBD1 cannot be checked, as there is no DNA. Germline CDR1 and CDR2: SGHAT and FQNNGV. This CDR3 is built from 15 residues. This chain's CDR3 is CASSTQSGGLSGYTF.

The gene calls are TRBV6-5 and TRBJ2-6; TCRdb's D gene call, TRBD2, goes unchecked for lack of DNA. Germline CDR1 MNHEY, CDR2 SVGAGI. This CDR3 contains 19 residues. Here the CDR3 reads CASSYSRASGNSGANVLTF.

The rearrangement joins TRBV6-2 or TRBV6-3 to TRBJ2-3. The CDR3 has 18 residues. The V gene's germline CDR1 is MNHEY and CDR2 SVGEGT. The CDR3 is CASSYSSHPKATTDTQYF.

This chain links TRBV10-1 with TRBJ2-5; TCRdb's D call of TRBD2 is untestable without DNA. CDR1 and CDR2 (germline): WNHNN, SYGVQD (reference sequence). This CDR3 comprises 14 residues. CDR3: CASSELAGEETQYF.

This chain joins TRBV20-1 and TRBJ2-1; TCRdb reports TRBD2, a call that lacks DNA to check it against. This CDR3 region has 17 residues. Germline V gene data show CDR1 as DFQATT and CDR2 as SNEGSKA (reference sequence). CDR3 region: CSAYPGLLAGGPNEQFF.

V gene TRBV11-2 combines with J gene TRBJ2-7; TCRdb proposes TRBD1, but this gene call is untestable without DNA. This CDR3 comprises 14 residues. Germline CDR1 reads SGHAT; CDR2 reads FQNNGV. The chain's CDR3 is CASSSRQAHYEQYF. The full variable domain, with the rest looked up from reference TRBV11-2 and TRBJ2-7, is EAGVAQSPRYKIIEKRQSVAFWCNPISGHATLYWYQQILGQGPKLLIQFQNNGVVDDSQLPKDRFSAERLKGVDSTLKIQPAKLEDSAVYLCASSSRQAHYEQYFGPGTRLTVT.

V usage is TRBV25-1 and J usage is TRBJ2-1; there is no DNA to check the TCRdb D call of TRBD1. Germline loops: CDR1 MGHDK, CDR2 SYGVNS. There are 15 residues in the CDR3. CDR3 in amino acids: CASSPLGTDPNEQFF.

This chain links TRBV18 with TRBJ2-1; TCRdb calls TRBD1, which cannot be checked without DNA. The CDR3 is made up of 15 amino acids. Looked up from germline, CDR1 is KGHSH and CDR2 is LQKENI. The CDR3 sequence: CASSPGQGASNEQFF.

This chain connects TRBV5-1 to TRBJ2-1; TCRdb picks TRBD2, but there is no DNA to check that call. CDR3 length equals 13 residues. Germline lookup yields CDR1 SGHRS and CDR2 YFSETQ. CDR3 loop: CATGTSGEYEQFF.